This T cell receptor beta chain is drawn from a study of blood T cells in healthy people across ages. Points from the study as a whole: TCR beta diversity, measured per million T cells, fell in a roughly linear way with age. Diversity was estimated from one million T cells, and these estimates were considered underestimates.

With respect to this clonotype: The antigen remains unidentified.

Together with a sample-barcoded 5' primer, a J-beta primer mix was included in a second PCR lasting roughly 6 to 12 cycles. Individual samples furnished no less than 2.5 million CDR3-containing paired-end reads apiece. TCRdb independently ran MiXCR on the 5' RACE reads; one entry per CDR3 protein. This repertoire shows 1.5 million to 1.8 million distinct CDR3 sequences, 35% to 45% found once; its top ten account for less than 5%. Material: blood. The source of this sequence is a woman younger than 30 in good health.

The CDR3 DNA reads TGTGCCAGCAGTTACTCGATTGTACGGAACAATGAGCAGTACTTC. Residues: CASSYSIVRNNEQYF. The gene calls are TRBV6-5 and TRBJ2-7; D is unclear. Between the trimmed V and J ends, which lost 0 bases and 7 bases, there was a span of 16 bases. Germline V CDR1 and CDR2: MNHEY, SVGAGI. CDR3 length: 15 amino acids.